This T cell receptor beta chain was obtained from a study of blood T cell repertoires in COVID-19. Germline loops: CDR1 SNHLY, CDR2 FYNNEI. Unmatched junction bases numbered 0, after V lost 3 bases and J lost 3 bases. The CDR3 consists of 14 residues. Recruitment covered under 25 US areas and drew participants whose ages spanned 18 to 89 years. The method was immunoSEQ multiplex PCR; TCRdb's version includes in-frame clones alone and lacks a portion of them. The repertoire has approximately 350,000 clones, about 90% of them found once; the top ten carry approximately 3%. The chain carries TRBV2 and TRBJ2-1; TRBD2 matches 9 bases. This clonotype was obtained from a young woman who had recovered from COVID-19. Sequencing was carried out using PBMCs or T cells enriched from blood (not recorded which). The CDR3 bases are TGTGCCAGCAGTGAGCGGGGGGGCTACAATGAGCAGTTCTTC. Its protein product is CASSERGGYNEQFF.